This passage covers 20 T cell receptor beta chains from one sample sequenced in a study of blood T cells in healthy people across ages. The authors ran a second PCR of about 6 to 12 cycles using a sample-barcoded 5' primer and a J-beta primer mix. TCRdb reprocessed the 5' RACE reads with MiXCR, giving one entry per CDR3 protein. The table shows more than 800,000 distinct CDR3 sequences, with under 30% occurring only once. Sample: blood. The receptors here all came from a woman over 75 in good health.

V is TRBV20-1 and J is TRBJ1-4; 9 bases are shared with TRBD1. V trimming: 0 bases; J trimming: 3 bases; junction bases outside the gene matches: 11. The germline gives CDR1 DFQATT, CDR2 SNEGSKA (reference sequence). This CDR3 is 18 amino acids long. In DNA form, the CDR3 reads TGCAGTGCTAGAGATCAGGGAAACAGGGGGCGATCTAATGAAAAACTGTTTTTT. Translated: CSARDQGNRGRSNEKLFF.

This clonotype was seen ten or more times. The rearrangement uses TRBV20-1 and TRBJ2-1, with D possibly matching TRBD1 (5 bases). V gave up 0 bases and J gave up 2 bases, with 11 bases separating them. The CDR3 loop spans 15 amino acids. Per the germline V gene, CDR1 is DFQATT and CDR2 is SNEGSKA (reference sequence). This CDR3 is CSARDIRAAYNEQFF. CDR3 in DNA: TGCAGTGCTAGAGATATCAGGGCCGCCTACAATGAGCAGTTCTTC.

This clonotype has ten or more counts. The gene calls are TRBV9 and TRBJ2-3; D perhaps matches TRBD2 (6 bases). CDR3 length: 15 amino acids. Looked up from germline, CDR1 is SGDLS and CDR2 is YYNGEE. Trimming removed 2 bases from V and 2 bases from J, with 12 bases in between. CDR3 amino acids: CASSVDRRDTDTQYF. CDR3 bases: TGTGCCAGCAGCGTTGACCGGCGGGACACAGATACGCAGTATTTT.

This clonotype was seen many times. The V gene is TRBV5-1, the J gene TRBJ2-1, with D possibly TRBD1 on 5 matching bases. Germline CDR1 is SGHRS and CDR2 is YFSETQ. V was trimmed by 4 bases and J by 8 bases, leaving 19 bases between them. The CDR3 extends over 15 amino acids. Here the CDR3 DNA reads TGCGCCAGCAGCGGGCAGGGCACCCTAGGGGATGAGCAGTTCTTC. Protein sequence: CASSGQGTLGDEQFF.

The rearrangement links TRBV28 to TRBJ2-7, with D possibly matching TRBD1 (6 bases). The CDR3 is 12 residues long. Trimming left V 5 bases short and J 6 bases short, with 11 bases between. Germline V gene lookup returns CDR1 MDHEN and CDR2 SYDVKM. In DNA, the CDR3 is TGTGCCAGCAGTCCTTCAGGGGTCGAGCAGTACTTC. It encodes CASSPSGVEQYF.

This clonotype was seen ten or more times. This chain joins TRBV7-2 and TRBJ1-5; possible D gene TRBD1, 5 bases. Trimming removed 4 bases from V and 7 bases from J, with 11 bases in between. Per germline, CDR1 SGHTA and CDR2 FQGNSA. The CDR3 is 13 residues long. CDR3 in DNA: TGTGCCAGCAGCTCGGGAAGGGGACAGCCCCAGCATTTT. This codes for CASSSGRGQPQHF.

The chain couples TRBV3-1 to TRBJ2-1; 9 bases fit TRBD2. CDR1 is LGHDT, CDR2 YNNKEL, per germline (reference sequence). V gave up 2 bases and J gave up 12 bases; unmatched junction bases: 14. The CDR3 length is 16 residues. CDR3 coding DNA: TGTGCCAGCAGCCAAAGAAACCCGGGACTAGCCCTTAGGCAGTTCTTC. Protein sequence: CASSQRNPGLALRQFF.

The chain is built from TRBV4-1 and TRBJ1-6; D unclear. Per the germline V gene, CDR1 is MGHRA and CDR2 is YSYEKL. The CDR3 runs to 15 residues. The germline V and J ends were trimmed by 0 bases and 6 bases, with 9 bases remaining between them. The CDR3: CASSQDAQINSPLHF. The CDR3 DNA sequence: TGCGCCAGCAGCCAAGATGCGCAGATTAATTCACCCCTCCACTTT.

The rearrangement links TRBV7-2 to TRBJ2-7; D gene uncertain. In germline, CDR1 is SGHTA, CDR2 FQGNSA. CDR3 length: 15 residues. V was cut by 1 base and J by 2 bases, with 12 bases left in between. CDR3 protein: CASSLGPDPPYEQYF. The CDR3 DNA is TGTGCCAGCAGCTTAGGTCCGGATCCCCCCTACGAGCAGTACTTC.

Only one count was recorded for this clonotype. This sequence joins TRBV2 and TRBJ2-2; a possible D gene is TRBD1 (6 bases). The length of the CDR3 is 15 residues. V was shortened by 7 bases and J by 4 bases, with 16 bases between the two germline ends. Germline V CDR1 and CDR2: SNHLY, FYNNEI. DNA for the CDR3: TGTGCCAGCATGAAAGGGGACACAGGCACCGGGGAGCTGTTTTTT. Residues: CASMKGDTGTGELFF.

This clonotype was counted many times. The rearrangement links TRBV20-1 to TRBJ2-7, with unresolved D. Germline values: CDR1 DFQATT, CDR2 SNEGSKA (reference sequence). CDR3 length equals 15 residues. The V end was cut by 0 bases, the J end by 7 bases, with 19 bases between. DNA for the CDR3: TGCAGTGCTAGAGACCCCCTGGACGCCCTTGGGGAGCAGTACTTC. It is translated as CSARDPLDALGEQYF.

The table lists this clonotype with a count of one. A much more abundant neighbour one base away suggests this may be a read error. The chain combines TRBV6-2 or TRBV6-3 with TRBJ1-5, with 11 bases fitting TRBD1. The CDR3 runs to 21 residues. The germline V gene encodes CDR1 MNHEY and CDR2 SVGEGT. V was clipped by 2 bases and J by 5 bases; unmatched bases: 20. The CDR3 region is CASSYTMNRDRGYQGHQPQHF. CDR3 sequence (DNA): TGTGCCAGCAGTTACACTATGAACCGGGACAGGGGGTACCAAGGGCATCAGCCCCAGCATTTT.

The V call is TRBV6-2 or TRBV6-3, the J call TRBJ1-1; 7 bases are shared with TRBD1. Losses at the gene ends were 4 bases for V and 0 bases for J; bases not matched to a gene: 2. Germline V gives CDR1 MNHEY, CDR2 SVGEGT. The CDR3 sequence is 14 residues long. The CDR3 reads CASSFTGVNTEAFF. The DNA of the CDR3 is TGTGCCAGCAGTTTTACAGGGGTGAACACTGAAGCTTTCTTT.

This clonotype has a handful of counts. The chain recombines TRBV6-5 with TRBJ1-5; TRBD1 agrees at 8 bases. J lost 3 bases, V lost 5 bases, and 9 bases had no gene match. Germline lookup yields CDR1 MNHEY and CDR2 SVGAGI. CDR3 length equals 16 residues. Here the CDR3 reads CASSRAGTGVNQPQHF. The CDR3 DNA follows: TGTGCCAGCAGTCGAGCCGGGACAGGAGTCAATCAGCCCCAGCATTTT.

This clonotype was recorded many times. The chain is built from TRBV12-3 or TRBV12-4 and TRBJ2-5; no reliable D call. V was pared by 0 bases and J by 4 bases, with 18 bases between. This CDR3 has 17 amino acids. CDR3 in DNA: TGTGCCAGCAGTTTAGCTGGTGCTGGACCCCGTCGAGAGACCCAGTACTTC. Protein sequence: CASSLAGAGPRRETQYF.

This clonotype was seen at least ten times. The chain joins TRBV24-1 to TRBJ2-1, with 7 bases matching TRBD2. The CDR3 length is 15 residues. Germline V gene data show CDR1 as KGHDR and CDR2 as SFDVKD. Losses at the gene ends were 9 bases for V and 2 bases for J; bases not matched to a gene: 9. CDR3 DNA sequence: TGTGCCACCGGAGGGGCGGGGGACCCCTACAATGAGCAGTTCTTC. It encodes CATGGAGDPYNEQFF.

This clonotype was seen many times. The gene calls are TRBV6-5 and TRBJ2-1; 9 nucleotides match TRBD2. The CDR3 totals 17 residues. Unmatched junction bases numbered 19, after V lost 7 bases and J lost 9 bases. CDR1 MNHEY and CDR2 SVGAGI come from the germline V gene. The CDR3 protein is CASTSPPLAGAVGEQFF. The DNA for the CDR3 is TGTGCCAGCACCTCGCCTCCACTAGCGGGTGCAGTCGGTGAGCAGTTCTTC.

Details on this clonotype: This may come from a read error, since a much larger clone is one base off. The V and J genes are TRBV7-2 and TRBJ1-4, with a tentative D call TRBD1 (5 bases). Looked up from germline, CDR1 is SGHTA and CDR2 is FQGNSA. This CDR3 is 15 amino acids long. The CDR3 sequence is CASSQQAATNEKRFF. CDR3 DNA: TGTGCCAGCAGCCAACAGGCCGCAACTAATGAAAAACGGTTTTTT.

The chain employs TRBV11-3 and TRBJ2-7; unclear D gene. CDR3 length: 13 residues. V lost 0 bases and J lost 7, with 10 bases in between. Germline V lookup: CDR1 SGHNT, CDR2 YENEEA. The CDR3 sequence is CASSLDQYEEQYF. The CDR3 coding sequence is TGTGCCAGCAGCTTAGACCAGTATGAGGAGCAGTACTTC.

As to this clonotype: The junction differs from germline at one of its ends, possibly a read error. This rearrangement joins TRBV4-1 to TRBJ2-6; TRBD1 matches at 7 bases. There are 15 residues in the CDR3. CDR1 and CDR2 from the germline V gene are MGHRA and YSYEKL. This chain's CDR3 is CASSQDRSGASVLTF. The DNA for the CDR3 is TGCGCCAGCAGCCAGGACAGGTCCGGGGCCAGCGTCCTGACTTTC.